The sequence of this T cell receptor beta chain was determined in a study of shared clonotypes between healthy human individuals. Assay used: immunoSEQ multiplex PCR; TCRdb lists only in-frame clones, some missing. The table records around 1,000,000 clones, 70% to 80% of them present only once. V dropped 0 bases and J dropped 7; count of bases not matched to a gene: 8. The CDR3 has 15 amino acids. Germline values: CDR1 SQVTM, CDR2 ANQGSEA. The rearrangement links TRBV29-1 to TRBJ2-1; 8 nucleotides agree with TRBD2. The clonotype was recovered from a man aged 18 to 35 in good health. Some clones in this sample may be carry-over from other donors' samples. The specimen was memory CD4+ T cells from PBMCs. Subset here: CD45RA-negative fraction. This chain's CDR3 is CSVEDGLAGLNEQFF. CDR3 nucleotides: TGCAGCGTTGAAGACGGGCTAGCGGGCCTGAATGAGCAGTTCTTC.